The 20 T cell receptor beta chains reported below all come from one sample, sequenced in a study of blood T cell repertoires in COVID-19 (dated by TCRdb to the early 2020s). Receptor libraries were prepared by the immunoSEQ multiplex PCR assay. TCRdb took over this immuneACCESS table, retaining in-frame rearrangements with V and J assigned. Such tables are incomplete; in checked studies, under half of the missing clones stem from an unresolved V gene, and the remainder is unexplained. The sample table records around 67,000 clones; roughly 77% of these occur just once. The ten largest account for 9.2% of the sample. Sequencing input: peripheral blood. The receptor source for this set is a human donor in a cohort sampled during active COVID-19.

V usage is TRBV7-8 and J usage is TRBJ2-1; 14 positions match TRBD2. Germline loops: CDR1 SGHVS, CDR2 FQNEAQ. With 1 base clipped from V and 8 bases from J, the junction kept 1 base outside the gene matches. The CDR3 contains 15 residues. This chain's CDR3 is CASSLGLAGGDEQFF. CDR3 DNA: TGTGCCAGCAGCTTAGGACTAGCGGGAGGGGATGAGCAGTTCTTC.

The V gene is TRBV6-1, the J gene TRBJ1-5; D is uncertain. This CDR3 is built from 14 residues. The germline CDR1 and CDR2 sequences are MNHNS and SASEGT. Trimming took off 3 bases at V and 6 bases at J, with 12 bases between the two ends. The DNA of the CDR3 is TGTGCCAGCAGTGACCAAAAGGGAGCTCAGCCCCAGCATTTT. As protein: CASSDQKGAQPQHF.

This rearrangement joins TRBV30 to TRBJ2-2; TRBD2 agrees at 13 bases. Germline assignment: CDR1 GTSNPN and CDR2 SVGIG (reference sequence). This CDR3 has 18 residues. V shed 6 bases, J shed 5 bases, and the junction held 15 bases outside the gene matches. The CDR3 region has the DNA TGTGCCTGCCCCACAGGGAGACTAGCGGGAGGAGGGACCGGGGAGCTGTTTTTT. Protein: CACPTGRLAGGGTGELFF.

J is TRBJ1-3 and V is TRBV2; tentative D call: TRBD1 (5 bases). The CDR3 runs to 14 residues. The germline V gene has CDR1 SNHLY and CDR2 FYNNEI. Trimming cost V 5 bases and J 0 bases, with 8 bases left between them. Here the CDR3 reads CASSRQSSGNTIYF. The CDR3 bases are TGTGCCAGCAGTAGACAGTCCTCTGGAAACACCATATATTTT. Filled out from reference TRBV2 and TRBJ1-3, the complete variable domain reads EPEVTQTPSHQVTQMGQEVILRCVPISNHLYFYWYRQILGQKVEFLVSFYNNEISEKSEIFDDQFSVERPDGSNFTLKIRSTKLEDSAMYFCASSRQSSGNTIYFGEGSWLTVV.

The CDR3 here is CASSLQVAAMGNTIYF. The DNA of the CDR3 is TGTGCCAGCAGCTTACAGGTTGCGGCTATGGGAAACACCATATATTTT. The chain combines TRBV5-6 with TRBJ1-3; D perhaps matches TRBD1 (5 bases). Trimming cost V 2 bases and J 4 bases, with 16 bases left between them. CDR1 and CDR2 from the germline V gene are SGHDT and YYEEEE. The CDR3 spans 16 residues.

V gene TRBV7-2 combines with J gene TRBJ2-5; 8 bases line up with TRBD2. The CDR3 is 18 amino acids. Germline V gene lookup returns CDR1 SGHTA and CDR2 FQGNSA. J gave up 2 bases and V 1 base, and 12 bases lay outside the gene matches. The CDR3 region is CASSLGRVGSGIQETQYF. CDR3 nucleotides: TGTGCCAGCAGCTTAGGGAGGGTCGGTAGCGGGATACAAGAGACCCAGTACTTC.

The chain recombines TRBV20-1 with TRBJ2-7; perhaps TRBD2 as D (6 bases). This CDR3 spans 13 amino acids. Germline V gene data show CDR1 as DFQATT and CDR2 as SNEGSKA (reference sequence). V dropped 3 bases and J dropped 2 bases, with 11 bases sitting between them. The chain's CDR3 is CSASVAGTYEQYF. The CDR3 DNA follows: TGCAGTGCTAGTGTGGCGGGAACCTACGAGCAGTACTTC.

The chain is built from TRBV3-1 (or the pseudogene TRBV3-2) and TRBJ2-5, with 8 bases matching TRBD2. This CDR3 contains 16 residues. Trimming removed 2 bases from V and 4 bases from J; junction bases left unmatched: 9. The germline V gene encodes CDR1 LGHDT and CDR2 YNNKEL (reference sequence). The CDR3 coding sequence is TGTGCCAGCAGCCAATATCGAGCGGGAGAGGTAGAGACCCAGTACTTC. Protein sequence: CASSQYRAGEVETQYF.

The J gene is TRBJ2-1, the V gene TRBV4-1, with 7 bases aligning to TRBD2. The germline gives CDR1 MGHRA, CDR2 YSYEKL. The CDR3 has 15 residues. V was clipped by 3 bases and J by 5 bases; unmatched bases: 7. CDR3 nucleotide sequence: TGCGCCAGCAGCCATTGGGGAGGGCAGAACAATGAGCAGTTCTTC. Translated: CASSHWGGQNNEQFF.

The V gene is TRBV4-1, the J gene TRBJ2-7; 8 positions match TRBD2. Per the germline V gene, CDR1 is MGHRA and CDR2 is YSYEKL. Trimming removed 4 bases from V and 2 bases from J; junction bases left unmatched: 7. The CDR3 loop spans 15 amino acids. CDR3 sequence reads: CASSLYSGKAYEQYF. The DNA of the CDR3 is TGCGCCAGCAGCCTCTATAGCGGGAAGGCCTACGAGCAGTACTTC.

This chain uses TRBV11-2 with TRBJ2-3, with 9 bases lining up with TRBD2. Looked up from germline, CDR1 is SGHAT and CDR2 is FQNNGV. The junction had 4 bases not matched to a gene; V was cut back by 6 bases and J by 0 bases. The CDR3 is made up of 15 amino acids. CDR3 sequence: CASRRAGGSTDTQYF. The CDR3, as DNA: TGTGCCAGCAGAAGAGCGGGGGGTAGCACAGATACGCAGTATTTT.

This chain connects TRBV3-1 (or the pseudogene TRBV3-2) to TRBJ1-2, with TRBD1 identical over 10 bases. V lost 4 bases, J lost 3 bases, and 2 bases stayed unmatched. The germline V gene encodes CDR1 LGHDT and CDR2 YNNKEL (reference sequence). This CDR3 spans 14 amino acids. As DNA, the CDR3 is TGTGCCAGCAGCCCCGGGACAGGGGACTATGGCTACACCTTC. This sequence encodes CASSPGTGDYGYTF.

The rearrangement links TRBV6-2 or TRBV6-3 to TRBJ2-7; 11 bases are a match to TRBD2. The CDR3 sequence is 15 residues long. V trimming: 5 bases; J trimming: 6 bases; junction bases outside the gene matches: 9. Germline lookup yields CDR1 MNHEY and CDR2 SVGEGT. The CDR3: CASSPQLAGGAEQYF. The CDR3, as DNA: TGTGCCAGCAGTCCACAGCTAGCGGGAGGAGCCGAGCAGTACTTC.

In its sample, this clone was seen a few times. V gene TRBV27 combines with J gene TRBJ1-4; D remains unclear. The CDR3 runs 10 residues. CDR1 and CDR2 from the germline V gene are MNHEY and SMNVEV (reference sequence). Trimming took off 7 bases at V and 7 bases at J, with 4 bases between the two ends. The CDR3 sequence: CASTCEKLFF. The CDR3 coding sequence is TGTGCCAGCACCTGTGAAAAACTGTTTTTT.

The CDR3 DNA follows: TGTGCCAGTAGTATTTACCGGGGGGGCACCGGGGAGCTGTTTTTT. As protein: CASSIYRGGTGELFF. The chain links TRBV19 to TRBJ2-2, with 8 bases identical to TRBD2. Trimming removed 3 bases from V and 4 bases from J; junction bases left unmatched: 4. Germline CDR1 reads LNHDA; CDR2 reads SQIVND (reference sequence). The CDR3 is 15 amino acids.

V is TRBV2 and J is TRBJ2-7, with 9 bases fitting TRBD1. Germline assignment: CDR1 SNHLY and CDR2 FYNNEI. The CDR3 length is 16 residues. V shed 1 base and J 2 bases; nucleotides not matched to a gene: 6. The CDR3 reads CASSEGGTGIPYEQYF. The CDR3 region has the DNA TGTGCCAGCAGTGAAGGGGGGACAGGGATTCCCTACGAGCAGTACTTC.

The CDR3 DNA follows: TGCGCCAGCAGCCAAACAGGGGTGGGGGACACTGAAGCTTTCTTT. Protein sequence: CASSQTGVGDTEAFF. The V gene is TRBV5-1, the J gene TRBJ1-1; 7 bases are a match to TRBD1. The CDR3 spans 15 residues. Per the germline V gene, CDR1 is SGHRS and CDR2 is YFSETQ. Unmatched junction bases numbered 9, after V lost 4 bases and J lost 3 bases. The full variable domain, rest sourced from reference TRBV5-1 and TRBJ1-1, is KAGVTQTPRYLIKTRGQQVTLSCSPISGHRSVSWYQQTPGQGLQFLFEYFSETQRNKGNFPGRFSGRQFSNSRSEMNVSTLELGDSALYLCASSQTGVGDTEAFFGQGTRLTVV.

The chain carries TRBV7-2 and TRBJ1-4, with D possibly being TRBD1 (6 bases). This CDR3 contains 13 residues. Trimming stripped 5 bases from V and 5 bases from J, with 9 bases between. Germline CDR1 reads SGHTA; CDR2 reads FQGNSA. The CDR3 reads CASSQGPNEKLFF. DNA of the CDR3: TGTGCCAGCAGCCAGGGGCCCAATGAAAAACTGTTTTTT.

Here the CDR3 reads CASSPHSYEQYF. The CDR3 nucleotides are TGTGCCAGCTCACCCCACTCCTACGAGCAGTACTTC. J is TRBJ2-7 and V is TRBV18; no clear D gene. V shed 3 bases and J shed 0 bases, with 3 bases lying between them. The CDR3 has 12 residues. Germline CDR1 is KGHSH and CDR2 is LQKENI.

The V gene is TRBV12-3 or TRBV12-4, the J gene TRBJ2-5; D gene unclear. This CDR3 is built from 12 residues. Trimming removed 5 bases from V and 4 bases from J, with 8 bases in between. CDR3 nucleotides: TGTGCCAGCAGTCCCCAGATAGAGACCCAGTACTTC. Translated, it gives CASSPQIETQYF.